This entry lists 6 T cell receptor beta chains sequenced from one sample in a study of T cell repertoires in cytomegalovirus infection. In TCRdb, the reads were re-called with MiXCR into one record per CDR3 protein. The data show some 590,000 distinct CDR3 sequences, around 40% seen once. Antigens of these TCRs are unknown. The input for sequencing was cultured PBMCs, taken from culture after CMV antigen stimulation. These TCRs come from a human donor in good health (CMV status not recorded). Some clones in this sample may be carry-over from other donors' samples.

In DNA form, the CDR3 reads TGTGCCAGCAGCTCGCTCAGGGGTGAGCAGTTCTTC. It codes for CASSSLRGEQFF. V gene TRBV11-2 combines with J gene TRBJ2-1, with D possibly TRBD1 on 6 matching bases. The length of the CDR3 is 12 residues. Germline assignment: CDR1 SGHAT and CDR2 FQNNGV. V was shortened by 4 bases and J by 9 bases, with 10 bases between the two germline ends.

CDR3 residues: CASMETGFSPLHF. The CDR3 DNA sequence: TGTGCCAGCATGGAGACAGGGTTCTCACCCCTCCACTTT. This chain uses TRBV6-1 with TRBJ1-6; 7 bases align to TRBD1. This CDR3 has 13 residues. J gave up 10 bases and V 7 bases, and 7 bases lay outside the gene matches. Germline loops: CDR1 MNHNS, CDR2 SASEGT.

This clonotype has ten or more counts. The rearrangement uses TRBV7-2 and TRBJ2-1; 12 bases align to TRBD2. This CDR3 contains 16 residues. Germline CDR1 reads SGHTA; CDR2 reads FQGNSA. The V gene end was trimmed by 4 bases and the J gene end by 8 bases; junction bases not matched to a gene: 9. CDR3 residues: CASSSLTSGRFHEQFF. As DNA, the CDR3 is TGTGCCAGCAGCTCATTAACTAGCGGGAGGTTCCATGAGCAGTTCTTC.

This clonotype turned up a few times. The CDR3 bases are TGTGCCAGCAGCTTAGGGGGGAGCGGGGGCATCTCCTACGAGCAGTACTTC. It specifies CASSLGGSGGISYEQYF. This chain links TRBV7-2 with TRBJ2-7, with 8 positions matching TRBD2. In germline, CDR1 is SGHTA, CDR2 FQGNSA. J lost 0 bases, V lost 1 base, and 8 bases had no gene match. This CDR3 is 17 amino acids long.

This chain joins TRBV28 and TRBJ2-3; D perhaps matches TRBD2 (7 bases). Germline CDR1 and CDR2: MDHEN and SYDVKM. The length of the CDR3 is 14 residues. V dropped 4 bases and J dropped 5 bases, with 13 bases sitting between them. DNA of the CDR3: TGTGCCAGCAGTTGGCGGGGGCCCATAGATACGCAGTATTTT. This encodes CASSWRGPIDTQYF.

The V call is TRBV6-1, the J call TRBJ2-1; D remains ambiguous. The CDR3 contains 14 residues. Germline loops: CDR1 MNHNS, CDR2 SASEGT. Trimming cost V 8 bases and J 3 bases, with 14 bases left between them. CDR3 sequence (DNA): TGTGCCAGCTTTCCCGAGAGGAACTACAATGAGCAGTTCTTC. This codes for CASFPERNYNEQFF.